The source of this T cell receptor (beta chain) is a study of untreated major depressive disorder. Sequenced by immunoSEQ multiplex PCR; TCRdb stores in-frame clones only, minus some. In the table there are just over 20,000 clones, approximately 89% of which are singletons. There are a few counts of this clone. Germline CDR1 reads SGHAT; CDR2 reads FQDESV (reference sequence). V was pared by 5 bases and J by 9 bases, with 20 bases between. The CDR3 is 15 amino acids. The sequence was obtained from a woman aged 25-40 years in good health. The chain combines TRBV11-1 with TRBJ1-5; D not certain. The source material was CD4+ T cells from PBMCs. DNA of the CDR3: TGTGCCAGCAGCAGCCGGACGGAGCCCGCACTGCCCCAGCATTTT. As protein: CASSSRTEPALPQHF.